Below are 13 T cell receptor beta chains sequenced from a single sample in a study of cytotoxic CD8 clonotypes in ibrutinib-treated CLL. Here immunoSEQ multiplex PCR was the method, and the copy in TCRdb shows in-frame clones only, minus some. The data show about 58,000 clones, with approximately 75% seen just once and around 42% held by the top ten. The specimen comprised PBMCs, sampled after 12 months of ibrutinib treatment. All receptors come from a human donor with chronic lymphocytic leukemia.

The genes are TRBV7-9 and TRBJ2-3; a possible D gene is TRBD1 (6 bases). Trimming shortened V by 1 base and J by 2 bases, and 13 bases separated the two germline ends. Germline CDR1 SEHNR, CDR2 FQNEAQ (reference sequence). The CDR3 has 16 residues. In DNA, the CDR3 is TGTGCCAGCAGCTTAGTCCTGGACAGCACCACAGATACGCAGTATTTT. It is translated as CASSLVLDSTTDTQYF.

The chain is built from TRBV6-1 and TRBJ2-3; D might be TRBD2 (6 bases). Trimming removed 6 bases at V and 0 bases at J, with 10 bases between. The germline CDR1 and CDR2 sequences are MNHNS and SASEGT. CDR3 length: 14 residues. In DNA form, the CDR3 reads TGTGCCAGCAGAGGAGGGGTGAGCACAGATACGCAGTATTTT. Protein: CASRGGVSTDTQYF.

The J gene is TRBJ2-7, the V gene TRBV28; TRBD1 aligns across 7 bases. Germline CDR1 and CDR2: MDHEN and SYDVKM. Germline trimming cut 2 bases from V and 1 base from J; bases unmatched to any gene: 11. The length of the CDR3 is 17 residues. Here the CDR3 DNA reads TGTGCCAGCAGTTTAGCCCCCGGGACAGTTATATCCTACGAGCAGTACTTC. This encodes CASSLAPGTVISYEQYF.

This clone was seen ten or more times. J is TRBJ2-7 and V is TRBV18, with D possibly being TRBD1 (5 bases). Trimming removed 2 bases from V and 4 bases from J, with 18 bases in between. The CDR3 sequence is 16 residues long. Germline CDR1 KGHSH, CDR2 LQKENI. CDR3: CASSPSGSGYAYEQYF. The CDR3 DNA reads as TGTGCCAGCTCACCAAGTGGGTCAGGGTATGCGTACGAGCAGTACTTC. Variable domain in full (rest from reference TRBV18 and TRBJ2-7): NAGVMQNPRHLVRRRGQEARLRCSPMKGHSHVYWYRQLPEEGLKFMVYLQKENIIDESGMPKERFSAEFPKEGPSILRIQQVVRGDSAAYFCASSPSGSGYAYEQYFGPGTRLTVT.

The CDR3 loop reads CASSLPPGRGYNEQFF. The DNA for the CDR3 is TGTGCCAGCAGTTTACCCCCCGGGCGGGGCTACAATGAGCAGTTCTTC. The chain recombines TRBV28 with TRBJ2-1, with D possibly TRBD2 on 6 matching bases. The CDR3 loop spans 16 amino acids. With 2 bases removed from V and 3 bases from J, the gap between germline ends came to 14 bases. Germline CDR1 and CDR2: MDHEN and SYDVKM. The variable domain in full, completed from reference TRBV28 and TRBJ2-1, reads DVKVTQSSRYLVKRTGEKVFLECVQDMDHENMFWYRQDPGLGLRLIYFSYDVKMKEKGDIPEGYSVSREKKERFSLILESASTNQTSMYLCASSLPPGRGYNEQFFGPGTRLTVL.

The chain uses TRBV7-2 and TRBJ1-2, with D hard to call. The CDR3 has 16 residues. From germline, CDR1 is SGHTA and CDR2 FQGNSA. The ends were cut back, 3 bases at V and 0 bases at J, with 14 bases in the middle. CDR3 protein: CASSFQTSPSNYGYTF. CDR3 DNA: TGTGCCAGCAGCTTCCAGACAAGTCCCTCTAACTATGGCTACACCTTC. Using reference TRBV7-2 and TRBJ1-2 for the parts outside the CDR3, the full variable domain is GAGVSQSPSNKVTEKGKDVELRCDPISGHTALYWYRQSLGQGLEFLIYFQGNSAPDKSGLPSDRFSAERTGGSVSTLTIQRTQQEDSAVYLCASSFQTSPSNYGYTFGSGTRLTVV.

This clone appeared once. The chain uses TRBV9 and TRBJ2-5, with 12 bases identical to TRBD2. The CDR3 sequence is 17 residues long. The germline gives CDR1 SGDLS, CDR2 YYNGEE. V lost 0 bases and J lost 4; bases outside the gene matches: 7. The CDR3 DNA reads TGTGCCAGCAGCGTAGAAGGACTAGCGGGAAGGGGAGAGACCCAGTACTTC. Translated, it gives CASSVEGLAGRGETQYF.

CDR3 in amino acids: CASSLAWGGQGEQYF. The CDR3 coding sequence is TGCGCCAGCAGCTTGGCCTGGGGAGGACAGGGCGAGCAGTACTTC. The J gene is TRBJ2-7, the V gene TRBV5-1, with TRBD1 identical over 8 bases. CDR1 is SGHRS, CDR2 YFSETQ, per germline. This CDR3 has 15 residues. V was pared by 0 bases and J by 6 bases, with 8 bases of the junction left unmatched.

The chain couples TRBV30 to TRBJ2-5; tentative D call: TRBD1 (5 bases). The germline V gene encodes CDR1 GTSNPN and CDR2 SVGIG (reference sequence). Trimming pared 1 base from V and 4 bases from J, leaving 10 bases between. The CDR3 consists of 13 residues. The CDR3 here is CAWSADRGETQYF. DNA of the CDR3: TGTGCCTGGAGTGCAGATAGGGGAGAGACCCAGTACTTC.

The CDR3 sequence: CASSLKDPQGKLYNEQFF. In DNA form, the CDR3 reads TGTGCCAGCAGCTTAAAGGATCCACAGGGGAAGCTCTACAATGAGCAGTTCTTC. The chain recombines TRBV13 with TRBJ2-1, with 7 positions matching TRBD1. The length of the CDR3 is 18 residues. The V gene end was trimmed by 2 bases and the J gene end by 3 bases; junction bases not matched to a gene: 13. Germline CDR1 is PRHDT and CDR2 is FYEKMQ (reference sequence).

The chain's CDR3 is CASSQDQVFGGVNTDTQYF. CDR3 nucleotides: TGCGCCAGCAGCCAAGATCAAGTTTTTGGGGGAGTGAACACAGATACGCAGTATTTT. V and J are TRBV4-1 and TRBJ2-3; TRBD1 or TRBD2 may be the D gene (5 bases each). The V gene lost 0 bases and the J gene lost 2 bases, with 21 bases spanning the gap. The CDR3 totals 19 residues. Germline CDR1 MGHRA, CDR2 YSYEKL.

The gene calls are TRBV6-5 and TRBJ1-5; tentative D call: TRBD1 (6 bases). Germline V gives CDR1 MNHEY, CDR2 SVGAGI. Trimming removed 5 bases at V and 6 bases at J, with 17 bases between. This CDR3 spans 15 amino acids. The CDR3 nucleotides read TGTGCCAGCAGTACCTCGGGGGCAGGCGGTCAGCCCCAGCATTTT. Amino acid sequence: CASSTSGAGGQPQHF.

CDR3 loop: CASSLGLGGPRSSYEQYF. CDR3 coding DNA: TGCGCCAGCAGCTTGGGATTGGGCGGGCCCAGAAGCTCCTACGAGCAGTACTTC. This chain joins TRBV5-1 and TRBJ2-7; D is perhaps TRBD2 (5 bases). From germline, CDR1 is SGHRS and CDR2 YFSETQ. The CDR3 consists of 18 residues. The V and J ends lost 0 bases and 0 bases respectively, with 19 bases between them.